This T cell receptor beta chain was profiled in a study of shared clonotypes between healthy human individuals. The study ran the assay at deep level. Genomic DNA (from each subset) was split evenly across several immunoSEQ plates. Profiling relied on immunoSEQ multiplex PCR, and the TCRdb table lists in-frame clones only, not all of them. Here the sample spans 2 million to 2.5 million clones, just under 95% being singletons. The CDR3 has 12 residues. V lost 1 base and J 10 bases, leaving 10 bases between the germline ends. Germline V lookup: CDR1 GTSNPN, CDR2 SVGIG (reference sequence). CD45RO-negative cells were positively selected for CCR7, leaving out terminally differentiated effector memory CD45RA+ cells.

Sequencing used naive CD8+ T cells sorted from blood. The clonotype was recovered from a young man in good health. J is TRBJ1-4 and V is TRBV30, with D perhaps matching TRBD1 (5 bases). CDR3 nucleotides: TGTGCCTGGAGTGAGGGGACTGTAAAACTGTTTTTT. This gives the protein CAWSEGTVKLFF.